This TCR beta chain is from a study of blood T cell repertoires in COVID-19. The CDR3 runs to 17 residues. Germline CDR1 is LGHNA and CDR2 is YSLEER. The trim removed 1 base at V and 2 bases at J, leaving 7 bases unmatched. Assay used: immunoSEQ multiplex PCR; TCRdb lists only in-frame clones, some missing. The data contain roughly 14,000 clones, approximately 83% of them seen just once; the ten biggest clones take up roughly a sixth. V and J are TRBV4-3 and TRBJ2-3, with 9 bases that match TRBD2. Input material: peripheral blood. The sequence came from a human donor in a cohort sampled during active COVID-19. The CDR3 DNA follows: TGCGCCAGCAGCCAAGGGGTCTGGACTAGCGACACAGATACGCAGTATTTT. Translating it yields CASSQGVWTSDTDTQYF.